These 4 T cell receptor beta chains originate from one sample sequenced in a study of T-cell memory formation after mild COVID-19 (dated by TCRdb to about 2021). Library preparation used 5' RACE. Sequenced using an Illumina NovaSeq 6000. Through fastp at Q25 and MiXCR, TCRdb rebuilt clones from the public reads, retaining in-frame beta chains. Identical CDR3 proteins give one entry, which carries the most common genes and DNA. The sample records 210,000 or so distinct CDR3 sequences, around 16% of which are singletons. 2.4% of the sample is taken by the ten largest. The sample comprised PBMCs or a T cell subset sorted from them (not recorded which). These receptors were collected from an adult woman who had mild COVID-19 (a few samples of this study predate the infection). The sample titles of this study are shuffled in the database, so cell type and time point are left out; the donor was told from shared clones.

The V call is TRBV29-1, the J call TRBJ2-1, with 14 bases matching TRBD2. Germline trimming cut 7 bases from V and 7 bases from J; bases unmatched to any gene: 18. Germline V gives CDR1 SQVTM, CDR2 ANQGSEA. The CDR3 sequence is 18 residues long. The CDR3 loop reads CSAVRLWGTSGSSNEQFF. The CDR3 DNA sequence: TGCAGCGCCGTACGCCTTTGGGGGACTAGCGGGAGTAGTAATGAGCAGTTCTTC.

This clonotype was observed a handful of times. The chain uses TRBV2 and TRBJ2-1; 7 bases are a match to TRBD1. Unmatched junction bases numbered 3, after V lost 5 bases and J lost 2 bases. From germline, CDR1 is SNHLY and CDR2 FYNNEI. This CDR3 comprises 14 residues. In DNA, the CDR3 is TGTGCCAGCAGTCCCGACAGGGCCTACAATGAGCAGTTCTTC. Translating it yields CASSPDRAYNEQFF.

The V call is TRBV4-3, the J call TRBJ2-1, with D possibly being TRBD1 (5 bases). The CDR3 totals 16 residues. Germline V CDR1 and CDR2: LGHNA, YSLEER. V was cut by 1 base and J by 0 bases, with 10 bases left in between. In DNA form, the CDR3 reads TGCGCCAGCAGCCAAGGGGGCTACTTCTCCTACAATGAGCAGTTCTTC. This codes for CASSQGGYFSYNEQFF.

This clonotype was observed at least ten times. The rearrangement links TRBV20-1 to TRBJ2-1, with TRBD2 identical over 9 bases. Germline V gene data show CDR1 as DFQATT and CDR2 as SNEGSKA (reference sequence). J was trimmed by 4 bases and V by 2 bases; bases with no gene match: 27. CDR3 size: 22 residues. The CDR3 loop reads CSARYTSGRVSGGTATYNEQFF. The CDR3 DNA is TGCAGTGCTAGATATACGTCAGGGAGGGTGAGCGGGGGGACCGCCACGTACAATGAGCAGTTCTTC.